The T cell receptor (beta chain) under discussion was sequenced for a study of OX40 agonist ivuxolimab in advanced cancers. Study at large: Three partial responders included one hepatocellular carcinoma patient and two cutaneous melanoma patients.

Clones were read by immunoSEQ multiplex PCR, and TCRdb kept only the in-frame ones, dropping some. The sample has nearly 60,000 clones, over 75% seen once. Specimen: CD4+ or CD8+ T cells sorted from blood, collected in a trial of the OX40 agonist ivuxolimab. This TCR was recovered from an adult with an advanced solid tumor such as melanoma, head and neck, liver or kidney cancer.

CDR3 in amino acids: CATSRGRRGNRAEAFF. DNA for the CDR3: TGTGCCACCAGCAGAGGTCGAAGGGGTAATCGGGCTGAAGCTTTCTTT. The chain joins TRBV15 to TRBJ1-1; D may be TRBD1 (5 bases). From germline, CDR1 is LNHNV and CDR2 YYDKDF (reference sequence). Trimming removed 1 base from V and 6 bases from J, with 18 bases in between. The CDR3 is made up of 16 amino acids.